A single sample gave rise to the 14 T cell receptor beta chains below, sequenced in a study of CD8+ T cells in alopecia areata (dated 2018 in TCRdb). Library method: the immunoSEQ multiplex PCR assay. RNA was extracted from all samples and reverse transcribed into cDNA, which served as template for TCR sequencing. Drawn from immuneACCESS, this table holds only the in-frame rearrangements with V and J called that TCRdb kept. Clones are partly lost; checked studies trace under half to an unresolved V gene and leave the rest unexplained. The sample includes some 170,000 clones, with less than 75% observed a single time. The ten most abundant clones make up 11% of the sample. Taken with the paper, the label for time point translates to: baseline before oral tofacitinib. Sequenced material: CD8+ T cells sorted from blood, taken at week 0. Receptors were obtained from a human donor with alopecia areata.

This rearrangement joins TRBV2 to TRBJ2-1; 9 positions agree with TRBD2. Germline trimming cut 10 bases from V and 8 bases from J; bases unmatched to any gene: 9. The CDR3 sequence is 13 residues long. Germline V gives CDR1 SNHLY, CDR2 FYNNEI. The CDR3 DNA is TGTGCCACCCAGGCGGGGGGGCCCTATGAGCAGTTCTTC. This encodes CATQAGGPYEQFF.

This sequence joins TRBV9 and TRBJ1-2, with a weak D call TRBD1 (5 bases). This CDR3 comprises 14 residues. Germline CDR1 reads SGDLS; CDR2 reads YYNGEE. V lost 3 bases and J lost 1, with 10 bases in between. This CDR3 is CASSARQINYGYTF. DNA for the CDR3: TGTGCCAGCAGCGCCCGACAGATTAACTATGGCTACACCTTC.

V is TRBV7-2 and J is TRBJ2-3; possible D gene TRBD2, 6 bases. With 7 bases removed from V and 0 bases from J, the gap between germline ends came to 14 bases. This CDR3 is 15 amino acids long. Looked up from germline, CDR1 is SGHTA and CDR2 is FQGNSA. CDR3 protein: CASNYIGGSTDTQYF. DNA for the CDR3: TGTGCCAGCAACTACATAGGAGGGAGCACAGATACGCAGTATTTT.

The chain couples TRBV4-1 to TRBJ2-7; the match to TRBD1 covers 7 bases. The V gene's germline CDR1 is MGHRA and CDR2 YSYEKL. CDR3 size: 15 residues. The ends lost 1 base at V and 2 bases at J; junction bases unmatched: 5. For the CDR3, the DNA is TGCGCCAGCAGCCAAGGATCCCAGGGGGCCTACGAGCAGTACTTC. This translates into CASSQGSQGAYEQYF.

The chain is built from TRBV25-1 and TRBJ1-2, with 8 positions matching TRBD1. In germline, CDR1 is MGHDK, CDR2 SYGVNS. This CDR3 has 17 residues. The trim removed 8 bases at V and 8 bases at J, leaving 22 bases unmatched. CDR3 nucleotides: TGTGCCAGCGGGGACTCGGTGACAGGGGATAGCTTGCAGGGCTACACCTTC. Protein sequence: CASGDSVTGDSLQGYTF.

The rearrangement joins TRBV4-1 to TRBJ2-7, with D tentatively TRBD1 (6 bases). The V gene's germline CDR1 is MGHRA and CDR2 YSYEKL. This CDR3 is 14 amino acids long. Trimming left V 5 bases short and J 1 base short, with 12 bases between. The CDR3: CASSSGTRSYEQYF. CDR3 DNA: TGCGCCAGCAGCTCCGGGACACGGTCCTACGAGCAGTACTTC.

To note about this clone: Different DNA sequences within this sample yield the same CDR3. This chain joins TRBV7-9 and TRBJ2-1; D is ambiguous. Trimming stripped 1 base from V and 7 bases from J, with 5 bases between. Germline V gene sequence: CDR1 SEHNR, CDR2 FQNEAQ (reference sequence). This CDR3 contains 12 residues. As DNA, the CDR3 is TGTGCCAGCAGCTTAGTAGGGAATGAGCAGTTCTTC. This gives the protein CASSLVGNEQFF.

The genes are TRBV27 and TRBJ2-3; 7 bases match TRBD1. V was clipped by 5 bases and J by 4 bases; unmatched bases: 9. This CDR3 is 15 amino acids long. Looked up from germline, CDR1 is MNHEY and CDR2 is SMNVEV (reference sequence). The CDR3 DNA sequence: TGTGCCAGCAGTAGGGACAGCCTCGGGGCAGATACGCAGTATTTT. This translates into CASSRDSLGADTQYF.

In this sample, this clone turned up a few times. The V and J genes are TRBV30 and TRBJ2-7, with D uncertain. Trimming took 8 bases from V and 1 from J, leaving 18 bases between them. The germline V gene has CDR1 GTSNPN and CDR2 SVGIG (reference sequence). CDR3 length equals 14 residues. The CDR3: CALRQARRSYEQYF. The CDR3 DNA sequence: TGTGCCCTCCGTCAGGCCCGACGTTCCTACGAGCAGTACTTC.

The chain couples TRBV29-1 to TRBJ2-3; D unresolved. Looked up from germline, CDR1 is SQVTM and CDR2 is ANQGSEA. This CDR3 comprises 16 residues. V was pared by 0 bases and J by 0 bases, with 13 bases between. In nucleotides, the CDR3 is TGCAGCGTTGAAGATTGGGCGAGAATCAGCACAGATACGCAGTATTTT. Protein sequence: CSVEDWARISTDTQYF.

This chain uses TRBV4-1 with TRBJ2-1, with unresolved D. Per the germline V gene, CDR1 is MGHRA and CDR2 is YSYEKL. CDR3 length: 16 amino acids. The V gene lost 0 bases and the J gene lost 4 bases, with 13 bases spanning the gap. CDR3 amino acids: CASSQEPPGEYNEQFF. The CDR3 nucleotides are TGCGCCAGCAGCCAAGAGCCCCCTGGTGAATACAATGAGCAGTTCTTC.

This clone has just a few counts. The rearrangement joins TRBV7-6 to TRBJ2-7; no clear D gene. Per germline, CDR1 SGHVS and CDR2 FNYEAQ. The ends were cut back, 5 bases at V and 2 bases at J, with 13 bases in the middle. The CDR3 length is 14 residues. In DNA, the CDR3 is TGTGCCAGCAGCCCAGGAACGTCAACCTACGAGCAGTACTTC. As protein: CASSPGTSTYEQYF.

As for this clone: Other DNA sequences in the same sample also yield this CDR3. This chain joins TRBV30 and TRBJ1-1; no clear D gene. This CDR3 has 13 amino acids. The V end was cut by 0 bases, the J end by 1 base, with 6 bases between. Germline V gives CDR1 GTSNPN, CDR2 SVGIG (reference sequence). The CDR3 is CAWSVGGNTEAFF. DNA for the CDR3: TGTGCCTGGAGTGTAGGCGGGAACACTGAAGCTTTCTTT.

The chain couples TRBV4-1 to TRBJ2-7, with 7 bases matching TRBD2. V was clipped by 4 bases and J by 0 bases; unmatched bases: 3. The germline CDR1 and CDR2 sequences are MGHRA and YSYEKL. The CDR3 totals 14 residues. For the CDR3, the DNA is TGCGCCAGCAGCCCCAGGACTAGCTCCTACGAGCAGTACTTC. Translation gives CASSPRTSSYEQYF.